The rows below give T cell receptor beta chains drawn from one sample of a study of cytotoxic CD8 clonotypes in ibrutinib-treated CLL. Measured with immunoSEQ multiplex PCR; TCRdb has only the in-frame clones, and not every one. This table has roughly 250,000 clones, 70% appearing once. The sequencing here drew on PBMCs, taken after 24 months of ibrutinib treatment. Source of these receptors: a human donor with chronic lymphocytic leukemia. Both conserved end residues are part of each CDR3. The order of the fields is D gene, V gene, J gene, clone size, CDR3 DNA, CDR3 protein. D genes are given only for firm matches. A clone size is listed for some rows: how often the clone was seen (once, few, many), or a class if it is expanded.

D gene: -
V gene: TRBV6-1
J gene: TRBJ2-7
clone size: -
CDR3 DNA: TGTGCCAGCAGTTTATTTGTGGGGAGCTCCTACGAGCAGTACTTC
CDR3 protein: CASSLFVGSSYEQYF

D gene: -
V gene: TRBV7-3
J gene: TRBJ2-5
clone size: -
CDR3 DNA: TGTGCCAGCAGCCCCGCGAGGGGAGAGACCCAGTACTTC
CDR3 protein: CASSPARGETQYF

D gene: TRBD1
V gene: TRBV30
J gene: TRBJ2-2
clone size: few
CDR3 DNA: TGTGCCTGGGGAACGGACAGGTCGAACACCGGGGAGCTGTTTTTT
CDR3 protein: CAWGTDRSNTGELFF

D gene: -
V gene: TRBV4-2
J gene: TRBJ2-5
clone size: -
CDR3 DNA: TGTGCCAGCAGCCAGGACACAGGTTACCAAGAGACCCAGTACTTC
CDR3 protein: CASSQDTGYQETQYF

D gene: -
V gene: TRBV28
J gene: TRBJ2-7
clone size: few
CDR3 DNA: TGTGCCACCAAAAGATCCTACGAGCAGTACTTC
CDR3 protein: CATKRSYEQYF

D gene: -
V gene: TRBV30
J gene: TRBJ1-3
clone size: once
CDR3 DNA: TGTGCCTGGAGTGTAAATTTCCGGGTGTCTGGAAACACCATATATTTT
CDR3 protein: CAWSVNFRVSGNTIYF

D gene: -
V gene: TRBV5-6
J gene: TRBJ2-6
clone size: -
CDR3 DNA: TGTGCCAGCAGCTTGGGATTCTCTGGGGCCAACGTCCTGACTTTC
CDR3 protein: CASSLGFSGANVLTF

D gene: -
V gene: TRBV28
J gene: TRBJ2-2
clone size: -
CDR3 DNA: TGTGCCAGCAGTTTGGCTAGTTCGGTGAGAGGGGAGCTGTTTTTT
CDR3 protein: CASSLASSVRGELFF

D gene: -
V gene: TRBV9
J gene: TRBJ2-3
clone size: -
CDR3 DNA: TGTGCCAGCAGCGTAGGAGTAGTGCTGGCAGATACGCAGTATTTT
CDR3 protein: CASSVGVVLADTQYF

D gene: TRBD2
V gene: TRBV9
J gene: TRBJ2-1
clone size: -
CDR3 DNA: TGTGCCAGCAGCGTAGAGGGACTAGCGGGGTCGAACAATGAGCAGTTCTTC
CDR3 protein: CASSVEGLAGSNNEQFF

D gene: -
V gene: TRBV11-2
J gene: TRBJ2-1
clone size: -
CDR3 DNA: TGTGCCAGCAGCTCCAAAATAGCGGAGGGCGGCAATGAGCAGTTCTTC
CDR3 protein: CASSSKIAEGGNEQFF

D gene: -
V gene: TRBV28
J gene: TRBJ2-2
clone size: -
CDR3 DNA: TGTGCCAGCATTGCATTTACCGGGGAGCTGTTTTTT
CDR3 protein: CASIAFTGELFF

D gene: -
V gene: TRBV5-6
J gene: TRBJ2-2
clone size: -
CDR3 DNA: TGTGCCAGCAGCTCGGTCCGGGAGCTGTTTTTT
CDR3 protein: CASSSVRELFF

D gene: -
V gene: TRBV27
J gene: TRBJ2-1
clone size: -
CDR3 DNA: TGTGCCAGCAGTCCGAGGGCCGACTCCTACAATGAGCAGTTCTTC
CDR3 protein: CASSPRADSYNEQFF

D gene: -
V gene: TRBV6-5
J gene: TRBJ2-5
clone size: -
CDR3 DNA: TGTGCCAGCAGTTTCAGGGGGGGAGTGGGAGAGACCCAGTACTTC
CDR3 protein: CASSFRGGVGETQYF

D gene: -
V gene: TRBV2
J gene: TRBJ1-1
clone size: -
CDR3 DNA: TGTGCCAGCACAGAGGTAAGGGGGAACACTGAAGCTTTCTTT
CDR3 protein: CASTEVRGNTEAFF

D gene: -
V gene: TRBV5-6
J gene: TRBJ2-2
clone size: -
CDR3 DNA: TGTGCCAGCAGCTCCTGGGGACTTCGCTTCACCGGGGAGCTGTTTTTT
CDR3 protein: CASSSWGLRFTGELFF

D gene: -
V gene: TRBV7-6
J gene: TRBJ2-3
clone size: -
CDR3 DNA: TGTGCCAGCAGCTTAGTCGCGGGAAGCACAGATACGCAGTATTTT
CDR3 protein: CASSLVAGSTDTQYF

D gene: TRBD1
V gene: TRBV19
J gene: TRBJ2-5
clone size: -
CDR3 DNA: TGTGCCAGTAGAAGACAGGGGGCTGTTCAAGAGACCCAGTACTTC
CDR3 protein: CASRRQGAVQETQYF

D gene: -
V gene: TRBV6-6
J gene: TRBJ2-1
clone size: few
CDR3 DNA: TGTGCCAGCGGAGAGTGGGATGAGCAGTTCTTC
CDR3 protein: CASGEWDEQFF

D gene: TRBD2
V gene: TRBV29-1
J gene: TRBJ2-1
clone size: -
CDR3 DNA: TGCAGCGTCGAGACTAGCGGGAGGCCCTCGGGCAATGAGCAGTTCTTC
CDR3 protein: CSVETSGRPSGNEQFF

D gene: -
V gene: TRBV28
J gene: TRBJ1-2
clone size: few
CDR3 DNA: TGTGCCAGCAGTTTAGGAGGGGCATTCCCCGTCTTC
CDR3 protein: CASSLGGAFPVF

D gene: -
V gene: TRBV5-1
J gene: TRBJ2-6
clone size: -
CDR3 DNA: TGCGCCAGCAGCCGTCGGGGCGGTGGGGCTTCTGGGGCCAACGTCCTGACTTTC
CDR3 protein: CASSRRGGGASGANVLTF

D gene: -
V gene: TRBV6-5
J gene: TRBJ1-1
clone size: few
CDR3 DNA: TGTGCCAGCAGTCGAAAGTTGAACACTGAAGCTTTCTTT
CDR3 protein: CASSRKLNTEAFF

D gene: TRBD1
V gene: TRBV9
J gene: TRBJ2-3
clone size: -
CDR3 DNA: TGTGCCAGCAGCCCAACAGGGGCCCGGCTCACAGATACGCAGTATTTT
CDR3 protein: CASSPTGARLTDTQYF

D gene: -
V gene: TRBV28
J gene: TRBJ2-2
clone size: -
CDR3 DNA: TGTGCCAGCAGTTTATGGGACGGCTCGAACACCGGGGAGCTGTTTTTT
CDR3 protein: CASSLWDGSNTGELFF

D gene: -
V gene: TRBV7-2
J gene: TRBJ2-7
clone size: -
CDR3 DNA: TGTGCCAGCAGCTTATGGGACTACGAGCAGTACTTC
CDR3 protein: CASSLWDYEQYF

D gene: -
V gene: TRBV10-3
J gene: TRBJ1-3
clone size: few
CDR3 DNA: TGTGCCATCAGTGACAATCGGATGGCATCTGGAAACACCATATATTTT
CDR3 protein: CAISDNRMASGNTIYF

D gene: -
V gene: TRBV7-9
J gene: TRBJ1-2
clone size: -
CDR3 DNA: TGTGCCAGCAGCCCCAGGGGCCCAGCTAACTATGGCTACACCTTC
CDR3 protein: CASSPRGPANYGYTF

D gene: TRBD1
V gene: TRBV18
J gene: TRBJ2-6
clone size: -
CDR3 DNA: TGTGCCAGCTCACCTGGGACAGGTGCTACTGGGGCCAACGTCCTGACTTTC
CDR3 protein: CASSPGTGATGANVLTF

D gene: -
V gene: TRBV29-1
J gene: TRBJ1-1
clone size: -
CDR3 DNA: TGCAGCGTTGTCCGAGGTCTTGAAGCTTTCTTT
CDR3 protein: CSVVRGLEAFF

D gene: TRBD1
V gene: TRBV5-4
J gene: TRBJ2-1
clone size: -
CDR3 DNA: TGTGCCAGCACCGGGACAGAGGCTTCCTACAATGAGCAGTTCTTC
CDR3 protein: CASTGTEASYNEQFF

D gene: TRBD1
V gene: TRBV25-1
J gene: TRBJ2-7
clone size: once
CDR3 DNA: TGTGCCAGCAGTGGCCGGGACAGCTACTACGAGCAGTACTTC
CDR3 protein: CASSGRDSYYEQYF

D gene: -
V gene: TRBV7-8
J gene: TRBJ2-7
clone size: few
CDR3 DNA: TGTGCCAGCAGAAGGAGGGAGGTAGTCCACGAGCAGTACTTC
CDR3 protein: CASRRREVVHEQYF

D gene: -
V gene: TRBV5-1
J gene: TRBJ2-7
clone size: once
CDR3 DNA: TGCGCCAGCAGCTACAAGGGAGAATCCTACGAGCAGTACTTC
CDR3 protein: CASSYKGESYEQYF

D gene: TRBD2
V gene: TRBV27
J gene: TRBJ2-3
clone size: -
CDR3 DNA: TGTGCCAGCAGTCCGATAACAGAACTAGCGGGAGGCGGGGGCCAGTATTTT
CDR3 protein: CASSPITELAGGGGQYF